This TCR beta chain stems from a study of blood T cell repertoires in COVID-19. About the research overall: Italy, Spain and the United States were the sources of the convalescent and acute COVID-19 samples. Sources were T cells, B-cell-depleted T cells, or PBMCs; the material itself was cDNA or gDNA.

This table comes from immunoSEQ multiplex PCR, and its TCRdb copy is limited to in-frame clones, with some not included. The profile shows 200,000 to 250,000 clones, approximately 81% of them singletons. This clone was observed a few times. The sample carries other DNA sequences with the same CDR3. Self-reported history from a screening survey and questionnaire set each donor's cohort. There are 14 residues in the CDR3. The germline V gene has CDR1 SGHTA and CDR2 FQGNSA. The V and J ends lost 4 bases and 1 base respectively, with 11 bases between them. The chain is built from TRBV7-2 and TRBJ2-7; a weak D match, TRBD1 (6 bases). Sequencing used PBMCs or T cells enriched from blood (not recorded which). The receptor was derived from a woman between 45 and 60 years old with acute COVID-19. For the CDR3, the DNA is TGTGCCAGCAGCTCAACAGGGAATTCCTACGAGCAGTACTTC. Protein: CASSSTGNSYEQYF.